One sample yielded the 5 T cell receptor beta chains listed below, sequenced in a study of cytomegalovirus exposure and HLA in healthy donors. Primers included in the PCR were 60 Vbeta and 13 Jbeta primers. Here immunoSEQ multiplex PCR was the method, and the copy in TCRdb shows in-frame clones only, minus some. The table records roughly 120,000 clones, around 84% of them present only once. Sample: PBMCs. All receptors come from a woman aged 25 to 39 in good health and CMV-seronegative.

The chain is built from TRBV6-5 and TRBJ1-6; 9 bases are shared with TRBD1. J gave up 10 bases and V 6 bases, and 10 bases lay outside the gene matches. Germline-derived CDR1 and CDR2 are MNHEY and SVGAGI. The CDR3 sequence is 15 residues long. The CDR3 DNA reads TGTGCCAGCAGCAAGGACAGGGGCAGGGGATCACCCCTCCACTTT. Translating it yields CASSKDRGRGSPLHF.

The chain uses TRBV11-2 and TRBJ2-2; the D is unclear. The V gene lost 3 bases and the J gene lost 1 base, with 9 bases spanning the gap. The CDR3 length is 15 residues. The germline V gene has CDR1 SGHAT and CDR2 FQNNGV. The CDR3 loop reads CASSFFRGNTGELFF. CDR3 coding DNA: TGTGCCAGCAGCTTCTTTCGCGGGAACACCGGGGAGCTGTTTTTT.

This chain uses TRBV13 with TRBJ2-1; no reliable D call. The CDR3 covers 14 residues. The germline V gene encodes CDR1 PRHDT and CDR2 FYEKMQ (reference sequence). V was shortened by 5 bases and J by 3 bases, with 11 bases between the two germline ends. In DNA form, the CDR3 reads TGTGCCAGCAGCGTTGAGACAAGCTACAATGAGCAGTTCTTC. Translating gives CASSVETSYNEQFF.

This clone was counted once. This chain connects TRBV4-2 to TRBJ2-7; 10 positions match TRBD1. The CDR3 spans 17 residues. V shed 0 bases, J shed 1 base, and the junction held 6 bases outside the gene matches. CDR1 is LGHNA, CDR2 YNFKEQ, per germline. The CDR3 sequence is CASSQEDRGLISYEQYF. The CDR3 region has the DNA TGTGCCAGCAGCCAAGAGGACAGGGGGTTGATTTCCTACGAGCAGTACTTC.

The V and J genes are TRBV28 and TRBJ1-5, with TRBD1 matching 8 bases. The germline CDR1 and CDR2 sequences are MDHEN and SYDVKM. The CDR3 has 19 residues. The trim removed 1 base at V and 2 bases at J, leaving 13 bases unmatched. The DNA for the CDR3 is TGTGCCAGCAGTTTATACGGGGAGGTGGTGGGACAGGGCAATCAGCCCCAGCATTTT. Its translation: CASSLYGEVVGQGNQPQHF.